What follows is one T cell receptor beta chain and its context. The data derive from a study of blood T cells in healthy people across ages. The germline CDR1 and CDR2 sequences are SGHAT and FQDESV (reference sequence). CDR3 length: 13 amino acids. The ends lost 8 bases at V and 9 bases at J; junction bases unmatched: 7. Primers used in a second PCR of roughly 6 to 12 cycles were a sample-barcoded 5' primer and a J-beta primer mix. TCRdb analysed the 5' RACE reads with MiXCR anew, one entry per CDR3 protein. This sample has 500,000 to 600,000 distinct CDR3 sequences, with about 25% found just once. Sequencing was performed on blood. The clonotype comes from a woman aged 65 to 85 in good health. This sequence joins TRBV11-1 and TRBJ1-6, with TRBD1 matching over 7 bases. DNA of the CDR3: TGTGCCAGCGGGGACAGAGGGGGTTCACCCCTCCACTTT. This translates into CASGDRGGSPLHF.